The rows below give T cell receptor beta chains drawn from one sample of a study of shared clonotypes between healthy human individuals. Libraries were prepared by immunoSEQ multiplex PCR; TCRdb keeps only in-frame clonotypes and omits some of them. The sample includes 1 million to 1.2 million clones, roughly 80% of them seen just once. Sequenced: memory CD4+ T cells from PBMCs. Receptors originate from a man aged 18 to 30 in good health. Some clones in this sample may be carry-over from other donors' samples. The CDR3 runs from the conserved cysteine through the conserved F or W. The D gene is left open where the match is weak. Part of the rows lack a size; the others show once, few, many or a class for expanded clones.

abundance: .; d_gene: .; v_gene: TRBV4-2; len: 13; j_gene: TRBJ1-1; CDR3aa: CASSQESGAEAFF; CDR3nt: TGTGCCAGCAGCCAAGAATCAGGGGCTGAAGCTTTCTTT
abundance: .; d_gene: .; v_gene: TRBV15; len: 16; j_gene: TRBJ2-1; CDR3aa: CATSRDLLRGDNEQFF; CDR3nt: TGTGCCACCAGCAGAGATCTATTGCGCGGTGACAATGAGCAGTTCTTC
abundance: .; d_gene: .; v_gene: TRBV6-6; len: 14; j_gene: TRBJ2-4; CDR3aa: CASKRGDDKNIQYF; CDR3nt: TGTGCCAGCAAAAGGGGGGATGACAAAAACATTCAGTACTTC
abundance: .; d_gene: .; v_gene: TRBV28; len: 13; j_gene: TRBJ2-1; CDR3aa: CASSSPRGVEQFF; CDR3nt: TGTGCCAGCAGTTCCCCCCGAGGTGTTGAGCAGTTCTTC
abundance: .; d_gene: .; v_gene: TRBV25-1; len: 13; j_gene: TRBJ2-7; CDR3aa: CASSDNRVYEQYF; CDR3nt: TGTGCCAGCAGTGATAACAGGGTATACGAGCAGTACTTC
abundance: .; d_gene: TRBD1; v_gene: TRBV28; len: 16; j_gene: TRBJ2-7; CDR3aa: CASSSVSGQGWYEQYF; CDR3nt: TGTGCCAGCAGTTCTGTTTCGGGACAGGGATGGTACGAGCAGTACTTC
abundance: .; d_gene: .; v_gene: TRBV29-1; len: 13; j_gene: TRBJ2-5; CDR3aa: CSVLRTVQETQYF; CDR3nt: TGCAGCGTCCTCAGGACGGTCCAAGAGACCCAGTACTTC
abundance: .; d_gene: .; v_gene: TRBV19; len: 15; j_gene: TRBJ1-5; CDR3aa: CASIVSGGRNQPQHF; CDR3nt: TGTGCCAGTATAGTTTCTGGAGGTCGCAATCAGCCCCAGCATTTT
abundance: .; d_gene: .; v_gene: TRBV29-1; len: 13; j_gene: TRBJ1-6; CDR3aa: CSVGGDKNSPLHF; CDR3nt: TGCAGCGTTGGCGGGGACAAAAATTCACCCCTCCACTTT
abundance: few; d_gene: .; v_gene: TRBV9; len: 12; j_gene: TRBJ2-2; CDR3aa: CASSVIRGELFF; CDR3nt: TGTGCCAGCAGCGTGATTAGAGGGGAGCTGTTTTTT
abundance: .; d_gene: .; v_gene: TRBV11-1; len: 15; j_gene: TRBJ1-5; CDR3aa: CASIPGRAGNQPQHF; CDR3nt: TGTGCCAGCATCCCCGGGAGGGCCGGCAATCAGCCCCAGCATTTT
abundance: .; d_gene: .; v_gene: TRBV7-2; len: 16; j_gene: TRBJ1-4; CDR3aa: CASSLGRGAPNEKLFF; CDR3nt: TGTGCCAGCAGCTTAGGCCGGGGGGCACCTAATGAAAAACTGTTTTTT
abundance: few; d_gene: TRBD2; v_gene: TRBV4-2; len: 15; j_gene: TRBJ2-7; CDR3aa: CASSLRDYASYEQYF; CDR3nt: TGTGCCAGCAGCCTCCGGGACTACGCGTCCTACGAGCAGTACTTC
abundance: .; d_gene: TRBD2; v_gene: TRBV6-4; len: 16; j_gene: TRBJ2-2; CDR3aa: CASSDGLAGLTGELFF; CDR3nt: TGTGCCAGCAGTGACGGTCTAGCGGGTTTAACCGGGGAGCTGTTTTTT
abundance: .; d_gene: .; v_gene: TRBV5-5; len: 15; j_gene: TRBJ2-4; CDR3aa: CASRPFGGAGNIQYF; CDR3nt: TGTGCCAGCAGACCATTTGGAGGGGCGGGAAACATTCAGTACTTC
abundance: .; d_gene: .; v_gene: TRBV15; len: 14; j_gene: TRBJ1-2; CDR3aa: CATSSPRGNYGYTF; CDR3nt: TGTGCCACCAGCAGCCCCAGGGGCAACTATGGCTACACCTTC
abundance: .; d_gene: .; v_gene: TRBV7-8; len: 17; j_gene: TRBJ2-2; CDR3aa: CASSLAAGAINTGELFF; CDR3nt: TGTGCCAGCAGCTTAGCGGCAGGGGCTATAAACACCGGGGAGCTGTTTTTT
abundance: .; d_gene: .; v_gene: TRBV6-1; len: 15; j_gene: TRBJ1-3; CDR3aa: CASSEAEDSGNTIYF; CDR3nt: TGTGCCAGCAGTGAAGCTGAGGACTCAGGAAACACCATATATTTT
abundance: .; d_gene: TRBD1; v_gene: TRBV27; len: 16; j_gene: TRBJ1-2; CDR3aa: CASSLIRGQGAGGYTF; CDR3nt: TGTGCCAGCAGCCTCATTCGGGGTCAGGGGGCTGGAGGCTACACCTTC
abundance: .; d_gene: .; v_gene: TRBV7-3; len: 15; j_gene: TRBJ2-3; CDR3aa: CASSLAGSKTDTQYF; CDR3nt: TGTGCCAGCAGCTTAGCCGGGTCTAAGACAGATACGCAGTATTTT
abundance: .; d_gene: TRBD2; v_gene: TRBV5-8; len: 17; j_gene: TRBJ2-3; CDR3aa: CASSPAGTSGSSDTQYF; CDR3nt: TGTGCCAGCAGCCCCGCCGGGACTAGCGGGAGTTCAGATACGCAGTATTTT
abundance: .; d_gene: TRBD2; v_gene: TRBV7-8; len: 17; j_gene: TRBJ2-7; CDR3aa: CASSPGLAGGRVYEQYF; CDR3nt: TGTGCCAGCAGCCCGGGACTAGCGGGAGGAAGAGTCTACGAGCAGTACTTC
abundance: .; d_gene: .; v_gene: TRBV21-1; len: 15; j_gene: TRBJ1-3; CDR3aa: CASSKPRGRGNTIYF; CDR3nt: TGTGCCAGCAGCAAACCCAGGGGGCGCGGAAACACCATATATTTT
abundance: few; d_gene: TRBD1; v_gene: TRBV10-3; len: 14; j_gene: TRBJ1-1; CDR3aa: CAIGEQGGYTEAFF; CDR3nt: TGTGCCATCGGCGAACAGGGGGGATACACTGAAGCTTTCTTT
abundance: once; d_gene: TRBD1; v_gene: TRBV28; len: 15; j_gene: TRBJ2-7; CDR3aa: CASRSWTGGSYEQYF; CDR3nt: TGTGCCAGCAGATCATGGACAGGGGGCTCCTACGAGCAGTACTTC
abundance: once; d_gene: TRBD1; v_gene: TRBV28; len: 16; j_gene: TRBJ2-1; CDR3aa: CASSRAGTGLYNEQFF; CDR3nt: TGTGCCAGCAGCCGAGCCGGGACAGGACTTTACAATGAGCAGTTCTTC
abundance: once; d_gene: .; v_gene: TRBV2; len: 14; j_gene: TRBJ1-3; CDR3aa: CASSEALGGNTIYF; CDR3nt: TGTGCCAGCAGTGAAGCGCTTGGTGGAAACACCATATATTTT
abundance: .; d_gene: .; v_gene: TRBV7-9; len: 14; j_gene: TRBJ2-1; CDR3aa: CASSLGQGPNEQFF; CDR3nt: TGTGCCAGCAGCTTAGGACAAGGGCCAAATGAGCAGTTCTTC